The entry that follows covers one TCR beta chain sequence. This sample stems from a study of blood T cell repertoires in COVID-19. Looking at the study overall: T cells, B-cell-depleted T cells, or PBMCs supplied cDNA or gDNA.

The protocol was immunoSEQ multiplex PCR, while the TCRdb copy is restricted to in-frame clones and leaves out a portion. The sample lists under 350,000 clones, around nine tenths occurring once. Which cohort a participant joined came from the clinical history participants gave. The CDR3 loop spans 15 amino acids. Unmatched junction bases numbered 12, after V lost 5 bases and J lost 7 bases. Germline CDR1 and CDR2: MDHEN and SYDVKM. The source material was PBMCs or T cells enriched from blood (not recorded which). This TCR derives from a woman younger than 30 who had recovered from COVID-19. This chain joins TRBV28 and TRBJ1-1; 8 bases align to TRBD1. The CDR3 spells CASSPTGDDRGEAFF. CDR3 DNA: TGTGCCAGCAGTCCGACAGGGGATGATCGAGGTGAAGCTTTCTTT.